Below, 21 T cell receptor beta chains from the same sample are listed, as sequenced in a study of monozygotic twins with inflammatory bowel disease. Reprocessing the 5' RACE reads, TCRdb reports a single entry for every CDR3 protein and omits DNA. Recorded for this sample: more than 120,000 distinct CDR3 sequences. The sequenced sample was blood. The receptors were gathered from a human donor with ulcerative colitis or Crohn's disease, or a healthy co-twin of an affected twin (not recorded which).

This chain links TRBV20-1 with TRBJ1-4; TCRdb calls TRBD1, which cannot be checked without DNA. From germline, CDR1 is DFQATT and CDR2 SNEGSKA (reference sequence). This CDR3 contains 16 residues. The CDR3 sequence is CSAQNPGGRSNEKLFF.

The rearrangement links TRBV9 to TRBJ2-3; TCRdb's D call of TRBD2 is untestable without DNA. This CDR3 is 15 amino acids long. The germline V gene encodes CDR1 SGDLS and CDR2 YYNGEE. The CDR3 protein is CASSTSSGATDTQYF. The variable domain in full, with the rest retrieved from reference TRBV9 and TRBJ2-3, is DSGVTQTPKHLITATGQRVTLRCSPRSGDLSVYWYQQSLDQGLQFLIQYYNGEERAKGNILERFSAQQFPDLHSELNLSSLELGDSALYFCASSTSSGATDTQYFGPGTRLTVL.

V is TRBV14 and J is TRBJ2-5; TCRdb outputs TRBD1, but without DNA this stays unchecked. Germline V gene data show CDR1 as SGHDN and CDR2 as FVKESK. The length of the CDR3 is 17 residues. CDR3: CASSQDFRIGHEETQYF.

The rearrangement joins TRBV6-2 or TRBV6-3 to TRBJ1-5; TCRdb gives TRBD1 as the D gene, but with no DNA this cannot be confirmed. CDR3 length equals 15 residues. In germline, CDR1 is MNHEY, CDR2 SVGEGT. The CDR3 sequence is CASRHPGQGVQPQHF.

The chain uses TRBV5-1 and TRBJ2-1; TCRdb proposes TRBD1, but this gene call is untestable without DNA. Germline V CDR1 and CDR2: SGHRS, YFSETQ. This CDR3 is 15 amino acids long. The CDR3 sequence is CASSGTGPPYNEQFF.

The rearrangement uses TRBV7-3 and TRBJ2-1; without DNA, the TCRdb call of TRBD1 cannot be checked. CDR3 length equals 16 residues. Germline CDR1 SGHTA, CDR2 FQGTGA. The CDR3 loop reads CASSFILSPRINEQFF.

V and J are TRBV5-1 and TRBJ1-1; TCRdb calls TRBD1, which cannot be checked without DNA. This CDR3 is built from 14 residues. Germline V gene data show CDR1 as SGHRS and CDR2 as YFSETQ. The CDR3 loop reads CASSFWTGNTEAFF.

The genes are TRBV20-1 and TRBJ2-2; TCRdb proposes TRBD2, but this gene call is untestable without DNA. CDR3 length equals 16 residues. CDR1 DFQATT and CDR2 SNEGSKA come from the germline V gene (reference sequence). The CDR3 region is CSARGTSGGVTGELFF.

The chain carries TRBV5-1 and TRBJ2-1; TCRdb returns TRBD2, unconfirmable since there is no DNA. The CDR3 totals 18 residues. From germline, CDR1 is SGHRS and CDR2 YFSETQ. The chain's CDR3 is CASSPGLAGVISYNEQFF.

The V call is TRBV20-1, the J call TRBJ1-1; TCRdb's assignment of TRBD1 cannot be checked, as there is no DNA. The CDR3 runs to 13 residues. Germline V gene lookup returns CDR1 DFQATT and CDR2 SNEGSKA (reference sequence). CDR3 protein: CSATTGSYTEAFF.

The rearrangement joins TRBV28 to TRBJ1-6; without DNA, the TCRdb call of TRBD1 cannot be checked. From germline, CDR1 is MDHEN and CDR2 SYDVKM. The CDR3 runs 20 residues. CDR3 residues: CASSFSPVDPDPIYDSPLHF.

The chain combines TRBV18 with TRBJ1-4; no DNA is available, so the TRBD1 call from TCRdb remains unchecked. The CDR3 totals 14 residues. CDR1 and CDR2 from the germline V gene are KGHSH and LQKENI. CDR3 protein: CASSLRDSNEKLFF.

V is TRBV6-4 and J is TRBJ2-3; TCRdb picks TRBD1, but there is no DNA to check that call. CDR1 MRHNA and CDR2 SNTAGT come from the germline V gene. The CDR3 contains 15 residues. CDR3 sequence: CASSEAGGSTDTQYF.

This rearrangement joins TRBV5-1 to TRBJ2-7; TCRdb lists TRBD2, though no DNA is available to test this call. The germline V gene has CDR1 SGHRS and CDR2 YFSETQ. The length of the CDR3 is 16 residues. CDR3 loop: CASSLALAGARNEQYF.

The V and J genes are TRBV20-1 and TRBJ2-1; TCRdb's D call, TRBD2, is unchecked because there is no DNA. The CDR3 contains 12 residues. In germline, CDR1 is DFQATT, CDR2 SNEGSKA (reference sequence). CDR3 protein: CSPWGGYNEQFF.

The genes are TRBV5-1 and TRBJ1-1. CDR3 length: 15 residues. The V gene's germline CDR1 is SGHRS and CDR2 YFSETQ. The CDR3 loop is CASSLGPTENTEAFF.

The chain combines TRBV24-1 with TRBJ2-3; the TCRdb call, TRBD1, lacks DNA for checking. CDR1 KGHDR and CDR2 SFDVKD come from the germline V gene. The CDR3 has 15 residues. The CDR3 region is CATSGGAEVTDTQYF.

The chain links TRBV4-3 to TRBJ2-7; TCRdb's D gene call, TRBD1, goes unchecked for lack of DNA. Per the germline V gene, CDR1 is LGHNA and CDR2 is YSLEER. The CDR3 is 18 residues long. This CDR3 is CASSQDTGRQGVPYEQYF.

The J gene is TRBJ2-5, the V gene TRBV5-1. The CDR3 has 12 amino acids. Germline V gene data show CDR1 as SGHRS and CDR2 as YFSETQ. CDR3 amino acids: CASSFQQETQYF.

V gene TRBV6-2 or TRBV6-3 combines with J gene TRBJ2-1; TCRdb proposes TRBD1, but this gene call is untestable without DNA. This CDR3 has 14 amino acids. CDR1 is MNHEY, CDR2 SVGEGT, per germline. CDR3 amino acids: CASSYLGQGLVQFF.

The V and J genes are TRBV5-1 and TRBJ1-3; absent DNA, TCRdb's TRBD1 call cannot be checked. This CDR3 contains 16 residues. Germline-derived CDR1 and CDR2 are SGHRS and YFSETQ. The CDR3 protein is CASSLGTGSSGNTIYF. The full variable domain, its missing parts supplied by reference TRBV5-1 and TRBJ1-3, is KAGVTQTPRYLIKTRGQQVTLSCSPISGHRSVSWYQQTPGQGLQFLFEYFSETQRNKGNFPGRFSGRQFSNSRSEMNVSTLELGDSALYLCASSLGTGSSGNTIYFGEGSWLTVV.